These 15 T cell receptor beta chains were sequenced from one sample in a study of blood T cell repertoires in COVID-19. Libraries were prepared by immunoSEQ multiplex PCR; TCRdb keeps only in-frame clonotypes and omits some of them. The sample includes tens of thousands of clones, roughly 87% of them seen just once. Sequencing was performed on peripheral blood. All receptors come from a human donor in a cohort sampled during active COVID-19.

In this sample, this clone turned up once. The V and J genes are TRBV12-1 and TRBJ2-7; TRBD2 is the table's D call and was not checked against the DNA. TRBV12-1 is reported as a pseudogene. This CDR3 has 12 residues. The CDR3 region is CASSSCSYEQYF. In DNA, the CDR3 is TGTGCCAGCAGCTCCTGCTCCTACGAGCAGTACTTC.

The rearrangement uses TRBV28 and TRBJ2-7; TRBD1 aligns across 7 bases. The CDR3 totals 15 residues. CDR1 is MDHEN, CDR2 SYDVKM, per germline. V shed 1 base, J shed 6 bases, and the junction held 9 bases outside the gene matches. The DNA for the CDR3 is TGTGCCAGCAGTTTATTGGGACAGCCGACGCTCGAGCAGTACTTC. It specifies CASSLLGQPTLEQYF.

The chain recombines TRBV11-3 with TRBJ2-1; possibly TRBD1 for D (6 bases). The length of the CDR3 is 15 residues. Germline CDR1 SGHNT, CDR2 YENEEA. Deletions cut 5 bases from V and 4 bases from J, with 15 bases between. The chain's CDR3 is CASSPSRGGYNEQFF. Written as DNA, the CDR3 is TGTGCCAGCAGCCCCAGCAGGGGTGGTTACAATGAGCAGTTCTTC.

The chain uses TRBV5-4 and TRBJ2-5, with TRBD2 matching 12 bases. Per germline, CDR1 SGHNT and CDR2 YYREEE (reference sequence). With 2 bases clipped from V and 5 bases from J, the junction kept 1 base outside the gene matches. This CDR3 spans 14 amino acids. The CDR3 spells CASSFGTSGETQYF. CDR3 nucleotide sequence: TGTGCCAGCAGCTTCGGGACTAGCGGGGAGACCCAGTACTTC.

V usage is TRBV7-2 and J usage is TRBJ2-5, with TRBD1 matching 7 bases. Germline V lookup: CDR1 SGHTA, CDR2 FQGNSA. CDR3 length: 13 residues. V lost 4 bases to trimming and J lost 5 bases; unmatched junction nucleotides: 4. CDR3 DNA: TGTGCCAGCAGCTCGGGACAGTGGGAGACCCAGTACTTC. Encoded protein: CASSSGQWETQYF.

This chain connects TRBV3-1 (or the pseudogene TRBV3-2) to TRBJ1-4; TRBD1 agrees at 7 bases. The ends lost 2 bases at V and 5 bases at J; junction bases unmatched: 5. CDR3 length equals 15 residues. Germline CDR1 is LGHDT and CDR2 is YNNKEL (reference sequence). The CDR3 DNA is TGTGCCAGCAGCCAATTGGGACAGTCAAATGAAAAACTGTTTTTT. It codes for CASSQLGQSNEKLFF.

This chain links TRBV6-5 with TRBJ2-5; a possible D gene is TRBD1 (6 bases). Between the trimmed V and J ends, which lost 4 bases and 2 bases, there was a span of 8 bases. The germline gives CDR1 MNHEY, CDR2 SVGAGI. This CDR3 contains 13 residues. The CDR3 region is CASSWGPQETQYF. CDR3 in DNA: TGTGCCAGCAGTTGGGGGCCGCAAGAGACCCAGTACTTC.

This chain links TRBV6-4 with TRBJ2-1; D is uncertain. V dropped 0 bases and J dropped 0 bases, with 9 bases sitting between them. In germline, CDR1 is MRHNA, CDR2 SNTAGT. The CDR3 is made up of 16 amino acids. The CDR3 bases are TGTGCCAGCAGTGACTCGAGGCTCCACTCCTACAATGAGCAGTTCTTC. It yields the protein CASSDSRLHSYNEQFF.

This chain connects TRBV4-2 to TRBJ2-1; 12 bases agree with TRBD1. CDR1 LGHNA and CDR2 YNFKEQ come from the germline V gene. Trimming took 0 bases from V and 7 from J; bases not matched to a gene: 7. This CDR3 region has 17 residues. DNA of the CDR3: TGTGCCAGCAGCCAAGAATTGGGACAGGGGGCGCCAAATGAGCAGTTCTTC. Translation: CASSQELGQGAPNEQFF.

V and J are TRBV3-1 (or the pseudogene TRBV3-2) and TRBJ1-1; maybe TRBD1 (5 bases). Germline-derived CDR1 and CDR2 are LGHDT and YNNKEL (reference sequence). Deletions cut 4 bases from V and 4 bases from J, with 7 bases between. The CDR3 totals 12 residues. CDR3 in amino acids: CASSPGSTEAFF. The CDR3 nucleotides are TGTGCCAGCAGCCCAGGGTCCACTGAAGCTTTCTTT.

This clone was seen only once. The chain recombines TRBV2 with TRBJ2-1, with 10 bases fitting TRBD1. Germline V lookup: CDR1 SNHLY, CDR2 FYNNEI. V trimming: 4 bases; J trimming: 7 bases; junction bases outside the gene matches: 4. This CDR3 comprises 14 residues. The CDR3 coding sequence is TGTGCCAGCAGTGGGGGACAGGGGAGGAATGAGCAGTTCTTC. The encoded protein is CASSGGQGRNEQFF.

The gene calls are TRBV19 and TRBJ2-7; no reliable D call. The V end was cut by 3 bases, the J end by 1 base, with 10 bases between. Germline V gives CDR1 LNHDA, CDR2 SQIVND (reference sequence). The CDR3 extends over 14 amino acids. CDR3 sequence (DNA): TGTGCCAGTAGTATTACAGCCTCATCCTACGAGCAGTACTTC. It is translated as CASSITASSYEQYF.

The V and J genes are TRBV28 and TRBJ1-2; the D is unclear. Germline CDR1 is MDHEN and CDR2 is SYDVKM. V was trimmed by 2 bases and J by 2 bases, leaving 9 bases between them. The CDR3 is made up of 14 amino acids. CDR3 in DNA: TGTGCCAGCAGTTTAGCTCGCCAGAACTATGGCTACACCTTC. It yields the protein CASSLARQNYGYTF.

This chain links TRBV6-5 with TRBJ1-6, with 7 nucleotides matching TRBD1. The germline V gene encodes CDR1 MNHEY and CDR2 SVGAGI. The V segment lost 2 bases and the J segment 10 bases; nucleotides outside the gene matches: 8. The CDR3 extends over 15 amino acids. Written as DNA, the CDR3 is TGTGCCAGCAGTTACCAACAGGGGAGGTACTCACCCCTCCACTTT. As protein: CASSYQQGRYSPLHF.

The rearrangement links TRBV29-1 to TRBJ2-5; D may be TRBD1 (5 bases). Germline-derived CDR1 and CDR2 are SQVTM and ANQGSEA. V was shortened by 1 base and J by 4 bases, with 7 bases between the two germline ends. This CDR3 is 12 amino acids long. The chain's CDR3 is CSVEAGLETQYF. The CDR3 nucleotides read TGCAGCGTTGAAGCAGGGTTAGAGACCCAGTACTTC.